These 20 T cell receptor beta chains were sequenced from one sample in a study of T cell responses to AZD1222 COVID-19 vaccine. Only in-frame clones appear in the TCRdb table, and some are missing; sequencing was by immunoSEQ multiplex PCR. This sample carries 120,000 or so clones, around 87% of them seen once, and the ten largest clones take about 10%. Here the sequenced sample was peripheral blood, taken on day 0 of AZD1222 vaccination. The source of these receptors is an adult in good health.

The chain has TRBV2 and TRBJ1-2, with 7 bases lining up with TRBD1. The CDR3 sequence is 14 residues long. Unmatched junction bases numbered 10, after V lost 5 bases and J lost 7 bases. Germline V CDR1 and CDR2: SNHLY, FYNNEI. CDR3: CASSIDRVSFGYTF. The CDR3 nucleotides are TGTGCCAGCAGTATTGACAGGGTTTCATTTGGCTACACCTTC.

V usage is TRBV27 and J usage is TRBJ2-3; D unclear. From germline, CDR1 is MNHEY and CDR2 SMNVEV (reference sequence). Trimming removed 8 bases at V and 0 bases at J, with 18 bases between. The CDR3 runs to 16 residues. The CDR3 DNA follows: TGTGCCAGCTCCGGCCGCTATGCGGCTAGCACAGATACGCAGTATTTT. Protein product: CASSGRYAASTDTQYF.

The chain is built from TRBV27 and TRBJ2-7; 7 positions match TRBD1. The germline V gene encodes CDR1 MNHEY and CDR2 SMNVEV (reference sequence). Trimming removed 5 bases from V and 2 bases from J; junction bases left unmatched: 15. This CDR3 contains 17 residues. The CDR3, as DNA: TGTGCCAGCAGTCGCGCTGGGAACCTCCAGGGGGCCTACGAGCAGTACTTC. Translating gives CASSRAGNLQGAYEQYF.

This sequence joins TRBV4-1 and TRBJ1-2; D is undetermined. This CDR3 is built from 13 residues. V shed 0 bases and J shed 8 bases, with 10 bases lying between them. Germline CDR1 reads MGHRA; CDR2 reads YSYEKL. This CDR3 is CASSQDRRTGYTF. CDR3 bases: TGCGCCAGCAGCCAAGATCGGAGGACGGGCTACACCTTC.

In this sample, this clone turned up a few times. This chain connects TRBV2 to TRBJ1-2, with TRBD1 matching 10 bases. Unmatched junction bases numbered 8, after V lost 5 bases and J lost 5 bases. CDR3 length: 15 amino acids. CDR1 is SNHLY, CDR2 FYNNEI, per germline. In DNA, the CDR3 is TGTGCCAGCAGTCCCCAAGTGGGACAGGGGTATGGCTACACCTTC. This gives the protein CASSPQVGQGYGYTF.

The CDR3 sequence is CASSLGANQPQHF. CDR3 DNA sequence: TGCGCCAGCAGCTTGGGGGCCAATCAGCCCCAGCATTTT. The chain combines TRBV5-1 with TRBJ1-5; D remains unclear. The ends were cut back, 0 bases at V and 3 bases at J, with 4 bases in the middle. The V gene's germline CDR1 is SGHRS and CDR2 YFSETQ. The CDR3 is 13 residues long.

The gene calls are TRBV28 and TRBJ1-5, with 8 bases that match TRBD1. V lost 6 bases, J lost 4 bases, and 5 bases stayed unmatched. There are 14 residues in the CDR3. Germline V gene lookup returns CDR1 MDHEN and CDR2 SYDVKM. The CDR3 DNA is TGTGCCAGCAGGCGGGGACAGGCGAATCAGCCCCAGCATTTT. Translating gives CASRRGQANQPQHF. The whole variable domain, filled in from reference TRBV28 and TRBJ1-5, reads DVKVTQSSRYLVKRTGEKVFLECVQDMDHENMFWYRQDPGLGLRLIYFSYDVKMKEKGDIPEGYSVSREKKERFSLILESASTNQTSMYLCASRRGQANQPQHFGDGTRLSIL.

The CDR3 region has the DNA TGTGCCTGGAGCGCGGGACAGGGGACAGATACGCAGTATTTT. Residues: CAWSAGQGTDTQYF. The chain joins TRBV30 to TRBJ2-3, with 10 bases identical to TRBD1. This CDR3 has 14 residues. Germline assignment: CDR1 GTSNPN and CDR2 SVGIG (reference sequence). J was trimmed by 3 bases and V by 3 bases; bases with no gene match: 3.

The J gene is TRBJ2-5, the V gene TRBV28; either TRBD1 or TRBD2 may supply D (5 bases each). Trimming removed 8 bases from V and 5 bases from J, with 15 bases in between. This CDR3 region has 13 residues. The V gene's germline CDR1 is MDHEN and CDR2 SYDVKM. CDR3: CASVRGRRETQYF. Written as DNA, the CDR3 is TGTGCCAGCGTTCGGGGCCGGAGGGAGACCCAGTACTTC.

The chain recombines TRBV19 with TRBJ1-2; 10 bases agree with TRBD1. Germline V lookup: CDR1 LNHDA, CDR2 SQIVND (reference sequence). V was pared by 3 bases and J by 2 bases, with 3 bases of the junction left unmatched. This CDR3 region has 15 residues. The CDR3 sequence is CASSMVTGGNYGYTF. The CDR3 region has the DNA TGTGCCAGTAGTATGGTGACAGGGGGCAACTATGGCTACACCTTC.

This clone was observed a few times. The chain links TRBV9 to TRBJ2-2; TRBD2 agrees at 13 bases. With 1 base clipped from V and 4 bases from J, the junction kept 1 base outside the gene matches. Germline V gene data show CDR1 as SGDLS and CDR2 as YYNGEE. This CDR3 contains 16 residues. DNA for the CDR3: TGTGCCAGCAGCGTAACTAGCGGGGGGGCCACCGGGGAGCTGTTTTTT. Translation gives CASSVTSGGATGELFF. Supplemented by reference TRBV9 and TRBJ2-2, the full variable domain reads DSGVTQTPKHLITATGQRVTLRCSPRSGDLSVYWYQQSLDQGLQFLIQYYNGEERAKGNILERFSAQQFPDLHSELNLSSLELGDSALYFCASSVTSGGATGELFFGEGSRLTVL.

In DNA, the CDR3 is TGTGCCAGCAGCAGACCGACTGCGGGGGGGGCAGATACGCAGTATTTT. Translating gives CASSRPTAGGADTQYF. J is TRBJ2-3 and V is TRBV7-3; 9 bases line up with TRBD2. There are 16 residues in the CDR3. Germline V CDR1 and CDR2: SGHTA, FQGTGA. Germline trimming cut 5 bases from V and 4 bases from J; bases unmatched to any gene: 10.

The V gene is TRBV19, the J gene TRBJ1-2; weak D call: TRBD1 (6 bases). Germline assignment: CDR1 LNHDA and CDR2 SQIVND (reference sequence). The V end was cut by 5 bases, the J end by 8 bases, with 21 bases between. This CDR3 has 15 residues. CDR3 amino acids: CASSHLVGGAKGYTF. The CDR3 DNA reads as TGTGCCAGTAGTCACCTCGTGGGGGGGGCGAAAGGCTACACCTTC.

V usage is TRBV28 and J usage is TRBJ2-7; D may be TRBD1 or TRBD2 (5 bases each). The CDR3 totals 12 residues. V lost 3 bases to trimming and J lost 4 bases, with 7 bases between them. CDR1 is MDHEN and CDR2 is SYDVKM in the germline V gene. The CDR3 loop reads CASSFWGYEQYF. CDR3 coding DNA: TGTGCCAGCAGTTTTTGGGGGTACGAGCAGTACTTC.

The chain has TRBV2 and TRBJ1-1, with D perhaps TRBD1 (6 bases). Looked up from germline, CDR1 is SNHLY and CDR2 is FYNNEI. With 6 bases removed from V and 4 bases from J, the gap between germline ends came to 15 bases. The CDR3 contains 14 residues. The CDR3 sequence: CASRLQGVSTEAFF. The CDR3 DNA reads TGTGCCAGCAGATTACAGGGAGTTAGCACTGAAGCTTTCTTT.

The V and J genes are TRBV5-1 and TRBJ1-1; a weak D match, TRBD1 (5 bases). The ends were cut back, 4 bases at V and 0 bases at J, with 10 bases in the middle. The CDR3 runs to 14 residues. The germline V gene encodes CDR1 SGHRS and CDR2 YFSETQ. The CDR3 DNA reads as TGCGCCAGCAGCGGGGGACCGGTGAACACTGAAGCTTTCTTT. Protein product: CASSGGPVNTEAFF. Together with reference TRBV5-1 and TRBJ1-1, the CDR3 gives the full variable domain: KAGVTQTPRYLIKTRGQQVTLSCSPISGHRSVSWYQQTPGQGLQFLFEYFSETQRNKGNFPGRFSGRQFSNSRSEMNVSTLELGDSALYLCASSGGPVNTEAFFGQGTRLTVV.

This chain links TRBV19 with TRBJ2-6; D is possibly TRBD1 (6 bases). Germline V gene lookup returns CDR1 LNHDA and CDR2 SQIVND (reference sequence). This CDR3 is built from 15 residues. The V gene lost 6 bases and the J gene lost 2 bases, with 11 bases spanning the gap. CDR3 coding DNA: TGTGCCAGTAGGGACCAGGGGACTGGGGCCAACGTCCTGACTTTC. It specifies CASRDQGTGANVLTF.

The chain couples TRBV5-6 to TRBJ1-5; D call uncertain. With 0 bases removed from V and 6 bases from J, the gap between germline ends came to 4 bases. The CDR3 loop spans 12 amino acids. CDR1 SGHDT and CDR2 YYEEEE come from the germline V gene. The CDR3 DNA reads as TGTGCCAGCAGCTTGGGGTTTCAGCCCCAGCATTTT. The encoded protein is CASSLGFQPQHF.

The V gene is TRBV2, the J gene TRBJ1-2; 8 bases are a match to TRBD1. V was clipped by 5 bases and J by 7 bases; unmatched bases: 6. This CDR3 is built from 13 residues. Germline CDR1 reads SNHLY; CDR2 reads FYNNEI. CDR3 bases: TGTGCCAGCAGTCTAAAACAGGGGGGTGGCTACACCTTC. Translating gives CASSLKQGGGYTF.

The chain combines TRBV6-5 with TRBJ2-7; 10 bases match TRBD1. This CDR3 region has 16 residues. V trimming: 0 bases; J trimming: 2 bases; junction bases outside the gene matches: 4. Germline CDR1 is MNHEY and CDR2 is SVGAGI. CDR3 DNA: TGTGCCAGCAGTTACTCCCCCGGGACAGGGGCCTACGAGCAGTACTTC. As protein: CASSYSPGTGAYEQYF.